This T cell receptor (beta chain) came from a study of T cells in Graves' hyperthyroidism and ophthalmopathy. Study-level results: Most thyroid-expanded clonotypes above 0.001 were also found in blood.

RNA transcripts provided the source from which TCR beta CDR3 regions were amplified. First-round RT-PCR of the TCR CDR3 relied on the HTBI primer set. TCRdb fed the multiplex PCR reads into MiXCR, producing one record per CDR3 protein. The sample carries around 700,000 distinct CDR3 sequences, approximately 19% recorded once. On this clonotype itself: The antigen remains unidentified.

Germline CDR1 reads LGHDT; CDR2 reads YNNKEL (reference sequence). Trimming at V came to 8 bases and at J to 2 bases, leaving 15 bases not matched to a gene. This CDR3 is built from 16 residues. Patients were aged 18 to 65, had disease duration under 2 months, and had newly diagnosed hyperthyroidism. Input material: blood. The sequence was obtained from a woman aged 50 to 60 with Graves' hyperthyroidism that later progressed to Graves' ophthalmopathy. V is TRBV3-1 and J is TRBJ2-7; TRBD1 aligns across 7 bases. The CDR3 here is CASCPSPGTEAYEQYF. The CDR3 DNA follows: TGTGCCAGCTGTCCTTCCCCCGGGACAGAAGCCTACGAGCAGTACTTC.